The entry that follows covers one T cell receptor (beta chain) sequence. A much larger clone lies a single base off, so this may be a read error. This entry is derived from a study of human T cells and chemical hapten exposure. Individual cDNA molecules each carried unique molecular identifiers attached by the library. TCRdb used MiXCR to reprocess the reads, holding one entry per CDR3 protein. The table has around 120,000 distinct CDR3 sequences, over 6.5% seen once; the top ten hold 1.3% to 1.5%. Unfractionated whole blood served as the source for total RNA extraction. The sequenced material came from whole blood. The sequence derives from a human donor in good health. Some clones in this sample may be carry-over from other donors' samples.

The CDR3 reads CASRSNLRTAKDIQYF. The CDR3 DNA sequence: TGTGCCAGCAGGTCAAACCTTCGGACAGCCAAAGACATTCAGTACTTC. The chain carries TRBV6-5 and TRBJ2-4, with D possibly being TRBD1 (6 bases). The CDR3 extends over 16 amino acids. CDR1 is MNHEY, CDR2 SVGAGI, per germline.